What follows are 8 T cell receptor beta chains derived from one specimen sequenced in a study of blood T cell repertoires in COVID-19. Clones were sequenced by immunoSEQ multiplex PCR, and TCRdb holds only the in-frame ones, with some missing. The sample has around 310,000 clones; over 75% are singletons. Sequences were obtained from peripheral blood. The receptors come from a woman aged 55-70 years with acute or convalescent COVID-19.

This clone was found a few times. The sample holds other DNA sequences that translate to the same CDR3. The chain recombines TRBV19 with TRBJ2-1; TRBD1 matches at 7 bases. The CDR3 is 15 residues long. J gave up 4 bases and V 3 bases, and 6 bases lay outside the gene matches. Germline CDR1 reads LNHDA; CDR2 reads SQIVND (reference sequence). The CDR3 here is CASSIRQGSYNEQFF. The CDR3 nucleotides read TGTGCCAGTAGTATTCGACAGGGCTCTTACAATGAGCAGTTCTTC. The variable domain in full, completed from reference TRBV19 and TRBJ2-1, reads DGGITQSPKYLFRKEGQNVTLSCEQNLNHDAMYWYRQDPGQGLRLIYYSQIVNDFQKGDIAEGYSVSREKKESFPLTVTSAQKNPTAFYLCASSIRQGSYNEQFFGPGTRLTVL.

V is TRBV7-9 and J is TRBJ1-1; weak D call: TRBD1 (6 bases). V was pared by 3 bases and J by 0 bases, with 11 bases between. CDR3 length equals 15 residues. Germline lookup yields CDR1 SEHNR and CDR2 FQNEAQ (reference sequence). Here the CDR3 reads CASSLSGQLNTEAFF. CDR3 bases: TGTGCCAGCAGCTTGTCTGGACAGTTGAACACTGAAGCTTTCTTT.

The chain carries TRBV10-3 and TRBJ2-1; the D is unclear. Germline V gene lookup returns CDR1 ENHRY and CDR2 SYGVKD. The length of the CDR3 is 14 residues. Trimming removed 4 bases at V and 2 bases at J, with 9 bases between. CDR3 loop: CAISGPEAYNEQFF. The CDR3 nucleotides are TGTGCCATCAGTGGGCCCGAAGCCTACAATGAGCAGTTCTTC.

The chain couples TRBV28 to TRBJ1-2; 7 positions agree with TRBD1. J lost 7 bases, V lost 3 bases, and 11 bases had no gene match. Germline CDR1 MDHEN, CDR2 SYDVKM. The CDR3 is 15 residues long. CDR3 region: CASSLGWQGDSGYTF. The DNA for the CDR3 is TGTGCCAGCAGTTTGGGTTGGCAGGGGGATTCTGGCTACACCTTC.

The rearrangement uses TRBV27 and TRBJ2-7; D remains ambiguous. The CDR3 is made up of 12 amino acids. V lost 6 bases and J 7 bases, leaving 13 bases between the germline ends. Germline V gene lookup returns CDR1 MNHEY and CDR2 SMNVEV (reference sequence). The CDR3 loop reads CASSPVKREQYF. DNA of the CDR3: TGTGCCAGCAGCCCCGTTAAGAGGGAGCAGTACTTC.

The chain has TRBV6-5 and TRBJ2-2; the match to TRBD1 covers 9 bases. CDR1 and CDR2 (germline): MNHEY, SVGAGI. J gave up 6 bases and V 6 bases, and 8 bases lay outside the gene matches. The CDR3 spans 15 residues. CDR3 nucleotide sequence: TGTGCCAGCAGAAGGGGGACAGGGATAGCCGGGGAGCTGTTTTTT. It translates to CASRRGTGIAGELFF.

The chain is built from TRBV7-2 and TRBJ1-2; 12 bases are a match to TRBD1. CDR1 is SGHTA and CDR2 is FQGNSA in the germline V gene. Germline trimming cut 5 bases from V and 8 bases from J; bases unmatched to any gene: 6. CDR3 length: 14 residues. This CDR3 is CASSPGTGGRGYTF. CDR3 sequence (DNA): TGTGCCAGCAGCCCGGGGACAGGGGGCCGGGGCTACACCTTC.

The V call is TRBV10-3, the J call TRBJ1-1; no reliable D call. Trimming took off 0 bases at V and 1 base at J, with 18 bases between the two ends. Per germline, CDR1 ENHRY and CDR2 SYGVKD. The CDR3 runs 18 residues. The CDR3 bases are TGTGCCATCAGTGAGTCTTGGGCACCTAAAGGTGGGAACACTGAAGCTTTCTTT. It specifies CAISESWAPKGGNTEAFF.